One sample yielded the 21 T cell receptor beta chains listed below, sequenced in a study of T cell changes during pregnancy in multiple sclerosis. Measured with immunoSEQ multiplex PCR; TCRdb has only the in-frame clones, and not every one. The sample has tens of thousands of clones; 85% to 95% are singletons. The sample here was CD4+ T cells from peripheral blood mononuclear cells, taken in the third trimester of pregnancy. The source of these receptors is a female donor with multiple sclerosis, enrolled in a pregnancy study.

The chain uses TRBV27 and TRBJ2-3; TRBD2 matches 12 bases. The CDR3 has 16 residues. V lost 7 bases and J lost 11; bases outside the gene matches: 16. From germline, CDR1 is MNHEY and CDR2 SMNVEV (reference sequence). In nucleotides, the CDR3 is TGTGCCAGCACCAAAATGGGGCTAGCGGGGGGGCGGGAGCAGTATTTT. Translation: CASTKMGLAGGREQYF.

CDR3 in DNA: TGTGCTAGTGGTTTGGCCCGGAAGGGGGACCAGAAGGCCTACGAGCAGTACTTC. Its translation: CASGLARKGDQKAYEQYF. The V call is TRBV12-5, the J call TRBJ2-7, with D perhaps matching TRBD1 (6 bases). The V gene's germline CDR1 is LGHNT and CDR2 FRNRAP. V lost 1 base to trimming and J lost 2 bases, with 21 bases between them. The CDR3 is 18 residues long.

The genes are TRBV19 and TRBJ2-5, with a possible D match to TRBD2 (6 bases). The CDR3 has 12 residues. The germline CDR1 and CDR2 sequences are LNHDA and SQIVND (reference sequence). V was clipped by 6 bases and J by 7 bases, with 12 bases between them. CDR3 protein: CASSPYGGTQYF. CDR3 bases: TGTGCCAGTAGCCCGTACGGGGGGACCCAGTACTTC.

The V call is TRBV15, the J call TRBJ2-7; no clear D gene. Trimming pared 0 bases from V and 2 bases from J, leaving 11 bases between. The CDR3 extends over 15 amino acids. Germline V CDR1 and CDR2: LNHNV, YYDKDF (reference sequence). CDR3 residues: CATSRDRGAPYEQYF. For the CDR3, the DNA is TGTGCCACCAGCAGAGACCGCGGTGCACCCTACGAGCAGTACTTC.

J is TRBJ2-1 and V is TRBV9; 11 bases agree with TRBD2. V shed 4 bases, J shed 0 bases, and the junction held 3 bases outside the gene matches. In germline, CDR1 is SGDLS, CDR2 YYNGEE. This CDR3 contains 16 residues. The CDR3 bases are TGTGCCAGCAGCTTTCTAGCGGGGGGCTCCTACAATGAGCAGTTCTTC. As protein: CASSFLAGGSYNEQFF.

The chain uses TRBV7-2 and TRBJ2-7; 11 bases align to TRBD2. From germline, CDR1 is SGHTA and CDR2 FQGNSA. V lost 4 bases and J lost 1; bases outside the gene matches: 9. The CDR3 length is 17 residues. CDR3 amino acids: CASSYLAGGHTSYEQYF. In DNA form, the CDR3 reads TGTGCCAGCAGCTATCTAGCGGGGGGCCACACTTCCTACGAGCAGTACTTC.

This chain uses TRBV30 with TRBJ2-7; a weak D match, TRBD2 (5 bases). The V gene's germline CDR1 is GTSNPN and CDR2 SVGIG (reference sequence). CDR3 size: 14 residues. The V end lost 4 bases, the J end lost 0 bases, and 13 bases lay between the germline ends. CDR3 in DNA: TGTGCCTGGAAAAGAGGAGGTGGCTCCTACGAGCAGTACTTC. Encoded protein: CAWKRGGGSYEQYF.

The chain couples TRBV7-2 to TRBJ2-1; TRBD2 matches 8 bases. With 1 base clipped from V and 7 bases from J, the junction kept 9 bases outside the gene matches. The CDR3 spans 16 residues. Germline values: CDR1 SGHTA, CDR2 FQGNSA. The CDR3 nucleotides are TGTGCCAGCAGCTTAGTCTCTCGGGGGGGCGGGAATGAGCAGTTCTTC. It yields the protein CASSLVSRGGGNEQFF.

The chain joins TRBV5-4 to TRBJ1-2; TRBD1 aligns across 7 bases. This CDR3 contains 14 residues. V trimming: 4 bases; J trimming: 4 bases; junction bases outside the gene matches: 7. Germline CDR1 reads SGHNT; CDR2 reads YYREEE (reference sequence). DNA for the CDR3: TGTGCCAGCAGCGCCGTAGGACAGGTCTATGGCTACACCTTC. This translates into CASSAVGQVYGYTF.

The rearrangement joins TRBV7-2 to TRBJ2-7; D is unresolved. V was trimmed by 2 bases and J by 3 bases, leaving 11 bases between them. CDR3 length: 14 amino acids. The V gene's germline CDR1 is SGHTA and CDR2 FQGNSA. Here the CDR3 DNA reads TGTGCCAGCAGCTTAAATCCAGGTAACTACGAGCAGTACTTC. Translation gives CASSLNPGNYEQYF.

The rearrangement links TRBV5-6 to TRBJ1-1; D gene unclear. The germline V gene encodes CDR1 SGHDT and CDR2 YYEEEE. V was pared by 0 bases and J by 1 base, with 7 bases between. The CDR3 consists of 14 residues. CDR3 coding DNA: TGTGCCAGCAGCTTGGGCCAGGCGAACACTGAAGCTTTCTTT. Translation gives CASSLGQANTEAFF.

Worth noting for this clone: At one end the junction does not follow the germline gene, possibly because of a read error. The CDR3 coding sequence is TGTGCCAGCACCTTAGACAGAGCCTACGAGCAGTACTTC. Translated: CASTLDRAYEQYF. The V and J genes are TRBV7-8 and TRBJ2-7; tentatively, D is TRBD1 (5 bases). Germline CDR1 SGHVS, CDR2 FQNEAQ. The CDR3 is 13 amino acids.

The rearrangement joins TRBV5-4 to TRBJ2-3; tentatively, D is TRBD1 (5 bases). V lost 1 base to trimming and J lost 4 bases, with 13 bases between them. The CDR3 runs to 15 residues. Germline loops: CDR1 SGHNT, CDR2 YYREEE (reference sequence). CDR3 in amino acids: CASSLLSGLADTQYF. CDR3 DNA: TGTGCCAGCAGCTTGTTATCAGGGCTCGCAGATACGCAGTATTTT.

V gene TRBV25-1 combines with J gene TRBJ1-5; no definite D call. The CDR3 totals 16 residues. Trimming left V 3 bases short and J 0 bases short, with 12 bases between. Germline CDR1 MGHDK, CDR2 SYGVNS. The CDR3 region has the DNA TGTGCCAGCAGTGATCCAGGTTCGAATAGCAATCAGCCCCAGCATTTT. Its translation is CASSDPGSNSNQPQHF. Full variable domain (remainder filled in from reference TRBV25-1 and TRBJ1-5): EADIYQTPRYLVIGTGKKITLECSQTMGHDKMYWYQQDPGMELHLIHYSYGVNSTEKGDLSSESTVSRIRTEHFPLTLESARPSHTSQYLCASSDPGSNSNQPQHFGDGTRLSIL.

The V call is TRBV9, the J call TRBJ1-1, with a weak D call TRBD1 (5 bases). Trimming stripped 4 bases from V and 6 bases from J, with 16 bases between. The CDR3 has 14 amino acids. CDR1 and CDR2 (germline): SGDLS, YYNGEE. The CDR3 here is CASSYRQSSAEAFF. CDR3 sequence (DNA): TGTGCCAGCAGCTATCGACAGTCTTCGGCTGAAGCTTTCTTT.

This chain joins TRBV19 and TRBJ1-2; D ambiguous. The CDR3 consists of 13 residues. Looked up from germline, CDR1 is LNHDA and CDR2 is SQIVND (reference sequence). V shed 3 bases and J shed 6 bases, with 11 bases lying between them. As DNA, the CDR3 is TGTGCCAGTAGTATTCTGGAGACCAATGGCTACACCTTC. It is translated as CASSILETNGYTF.

The gene calls are TRBV19 and TRBJ2-3; 7 bases match TRBD2. The CDR3 is made up of 13 amino acids. Trimming removed 5 bases from V and 5 bases from J; junction bases left unmatched: 4. Germline V lookup: CDR1 LNHDA, CDR2 SQIVND (reference sequence). The CDR3 sequence is CASSRGVVDTQYF. The DNA of the CDR3 is TGTGCCAGTAGTCGGGGGGTGGTAGATACGCAGTATTTT.

The chain combines TRBV7-9 with TRBJ2-3, with D tentatively TRBD2 (5 bases). V gave up 11 bases and J gave up 2 bases, with 17 bases separating them. From germline, CDR1 is SEHNR and CDR2 FQNEAQ (reference sequence). This CDR3 contains 14 residues. This CDR3 reads CAASTGGYTDTQYF. The CDR3 DNA follows: TGTGCCGCCTCGACGGGCGGGTACACAGATACGCAGTATTTT.

The genes are TRBV5-5 and TRBJ2-1; no reliable D call. The V gene's germline CDR1 is SGHKS and CDR2 YYEKEE (reference sequence). V was trimmed by 0 bases and J by 0 bases, leaving 10 bases between them. This CDR3 has 16 residues. CDR3 bases: TGTGCCAGCAGCTTGGGCGGTTCCCGCTCCTACAATGAGCAGTTCTTC. Translated, it gives CASSLGGSRSYNEQFF.

The rearrangement joins TRBV7-7 to TRBJ2-5; D perhaps matches TRBD2 (5 bases). The CDR3 runs to 15 residues. Germline CDR1 SSHAT, CDR2 FNYEAQ (reference sequence). Trimming stripped 1 base from V and 0 bases from J, with 9 bases between. This CDR3 is CASSLGGLYQETQYF. The CDR3 bases are TGTGCCAGCAGCTTAGGCGGACTGTACCAAGAGACCCAGTACTTC.

J is TRBJ2-1 and V is TRBV2; perhaps TRBD2 as D (7 bases). Germline values: CDR1 SNHLY, CDR2 FYNNEI. The CDR3 contains 14 residues. V was clipped by 11 bases and J by 3 bases, with 17 bases between them. The CDR3 nucleotides read TGTGCCGTGGAGGGGGGGGTGGGCTACAATGAGCAGTTCTTC. Protein sequence: CAVEGGVGYNEQFF.